The clone carrying this T cell receptor beta chain was counted once. Its target is unknown. The sample belongs to a study of CD8 T cells in Susac syndrome. Findings and caveats of the study: As the study acknowledged, the number of individuals who were part of its TCR sequencing and HLA analysis was relatively small.

The germline CDR1 and CDR2 sequences are GTSNPN and SVGIG (reference sequence). The CDR3 length is 14 residues. V gave up 1 base and J gave up 3 bases; unmatched junction bases: 2. RNA, at 0.5 to 1 ug, was reverse transcribed with random hexamers. MiXCR was run by TCRdb on the immunoSEQ multiplex PCR reads, yielding one entry per CDR3 protein. Altogether almost 450,000 distinct CDR3 sequences are present, about 85% being singletons, with the ten largest covering about 0.1%. This clonotype was obtained from a human donor with multiple sclerosis. Sequences were obtained from CD8+ T cells from PBMCs. This chain connects TRBV30 to TRBJ2-2; TRBD2 matches 7 bases. CDR3 sequence (DNA): TGTGCCTGGAGTGGGGACTACCACACCGGGGAGCTGTTTTTT. It is translated as CAWSGDYHTGELFF.